This T cell receptor beta chain was identified in a study of T cell repertoires in cytomegalovirus infection. Trimming took 0 bases from V and 4 from J, leaving 15 bases between them. The length of the CDR3 is 16 residues. Germline assignment: CDR1 MGHRA and CDR2 YSYEKL. Each CDR3 protein is one row after TCRdb ran MiXCR on the reads. The sample records fewer than 700,000 distinct CDR3 sequences, roughly 26% being singletons. The source material was CD8+ T cells from PBMCs. The rearrangement uses TRBV4-1 and TRBJ1-2; D not certain. This TCR was recovered from a human donor in good health (CMV status not recorded). Some clones in this sample may be carry-over from other donors' samples. The CDR3 bases are TGCGCCAGCAGCCAAGACTTCGGAAGCATTCCCTATGGCTACACCTTC. Amino acid sequence: CASSQDFGSIPYGYTF.